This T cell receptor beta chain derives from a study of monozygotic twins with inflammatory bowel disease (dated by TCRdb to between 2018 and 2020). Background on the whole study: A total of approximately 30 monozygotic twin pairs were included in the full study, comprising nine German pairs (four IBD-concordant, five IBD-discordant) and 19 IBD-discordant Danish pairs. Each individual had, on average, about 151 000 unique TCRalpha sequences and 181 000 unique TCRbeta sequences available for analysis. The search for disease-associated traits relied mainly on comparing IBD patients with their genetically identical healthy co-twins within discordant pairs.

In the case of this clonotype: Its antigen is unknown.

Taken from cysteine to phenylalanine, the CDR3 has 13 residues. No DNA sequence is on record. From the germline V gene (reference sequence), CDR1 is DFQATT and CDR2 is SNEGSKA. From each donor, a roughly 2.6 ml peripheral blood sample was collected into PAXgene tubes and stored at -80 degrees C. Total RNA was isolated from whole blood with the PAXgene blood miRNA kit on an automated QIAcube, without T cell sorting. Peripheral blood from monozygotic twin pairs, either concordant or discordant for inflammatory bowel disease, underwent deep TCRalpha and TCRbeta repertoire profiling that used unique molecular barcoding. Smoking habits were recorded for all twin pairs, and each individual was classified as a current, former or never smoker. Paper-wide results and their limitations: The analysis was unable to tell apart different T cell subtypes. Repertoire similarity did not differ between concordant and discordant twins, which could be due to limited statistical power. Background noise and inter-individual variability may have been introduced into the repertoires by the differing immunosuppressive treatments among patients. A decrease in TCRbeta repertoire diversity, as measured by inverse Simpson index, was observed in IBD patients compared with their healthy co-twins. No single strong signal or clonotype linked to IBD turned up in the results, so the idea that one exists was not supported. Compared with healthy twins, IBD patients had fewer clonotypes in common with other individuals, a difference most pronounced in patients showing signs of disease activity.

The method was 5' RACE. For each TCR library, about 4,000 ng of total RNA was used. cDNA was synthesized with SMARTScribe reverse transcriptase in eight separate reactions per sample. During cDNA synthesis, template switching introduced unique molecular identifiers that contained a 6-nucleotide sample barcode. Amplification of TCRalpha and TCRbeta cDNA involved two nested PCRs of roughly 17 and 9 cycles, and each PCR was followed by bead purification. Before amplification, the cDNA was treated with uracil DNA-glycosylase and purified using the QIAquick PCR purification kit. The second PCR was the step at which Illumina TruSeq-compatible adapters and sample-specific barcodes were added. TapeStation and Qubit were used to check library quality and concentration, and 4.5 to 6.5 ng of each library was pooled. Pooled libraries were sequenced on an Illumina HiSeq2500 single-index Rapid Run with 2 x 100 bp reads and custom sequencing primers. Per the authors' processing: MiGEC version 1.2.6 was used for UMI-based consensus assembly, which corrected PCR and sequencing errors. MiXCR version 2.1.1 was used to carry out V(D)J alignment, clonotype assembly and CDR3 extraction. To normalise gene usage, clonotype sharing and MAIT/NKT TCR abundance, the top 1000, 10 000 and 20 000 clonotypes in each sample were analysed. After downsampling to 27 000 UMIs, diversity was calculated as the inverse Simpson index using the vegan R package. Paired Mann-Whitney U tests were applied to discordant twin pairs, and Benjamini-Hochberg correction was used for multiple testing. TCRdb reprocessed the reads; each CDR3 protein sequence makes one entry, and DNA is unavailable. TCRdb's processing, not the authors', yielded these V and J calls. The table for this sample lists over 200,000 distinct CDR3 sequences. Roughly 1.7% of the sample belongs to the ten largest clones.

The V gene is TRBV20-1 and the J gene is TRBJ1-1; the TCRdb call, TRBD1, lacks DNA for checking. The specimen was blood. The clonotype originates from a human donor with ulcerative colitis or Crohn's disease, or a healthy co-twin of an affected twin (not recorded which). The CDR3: CSARVRQATEAFF.